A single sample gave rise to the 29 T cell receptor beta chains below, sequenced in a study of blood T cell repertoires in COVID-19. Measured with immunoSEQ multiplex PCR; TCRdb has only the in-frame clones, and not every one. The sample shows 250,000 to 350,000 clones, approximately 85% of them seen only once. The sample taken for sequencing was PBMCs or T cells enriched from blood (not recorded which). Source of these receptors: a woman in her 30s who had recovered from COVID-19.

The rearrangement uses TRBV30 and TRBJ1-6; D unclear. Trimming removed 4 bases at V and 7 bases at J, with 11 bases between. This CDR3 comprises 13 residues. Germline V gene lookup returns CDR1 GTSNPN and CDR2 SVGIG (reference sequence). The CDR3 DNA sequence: TGTGCCTGGAACCCGGGAGGGAATTCACCCCTCCACTTT. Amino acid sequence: CAWNPGGNSPLHF. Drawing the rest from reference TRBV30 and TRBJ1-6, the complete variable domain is SQTIHQWPATLVQPVGSPLSLECTVEGTSNPNLYWYRQAAGRGLQLLFYSVGIGQISSEVPQNLSASRPQDRQFILSSKKLLLSDSGFYLCAWNPGGNSPLHFGNGTRLTVT.

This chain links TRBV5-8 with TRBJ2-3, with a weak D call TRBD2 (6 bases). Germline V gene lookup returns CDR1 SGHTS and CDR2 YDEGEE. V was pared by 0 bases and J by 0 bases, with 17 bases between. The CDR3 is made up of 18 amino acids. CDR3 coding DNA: TGTGCCAGCAGCTTGGGTGCGGGAAAGGGGACTAGCACAGATACGCAGTATTTT. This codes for CASSLGAGKGTSTDTQYF.

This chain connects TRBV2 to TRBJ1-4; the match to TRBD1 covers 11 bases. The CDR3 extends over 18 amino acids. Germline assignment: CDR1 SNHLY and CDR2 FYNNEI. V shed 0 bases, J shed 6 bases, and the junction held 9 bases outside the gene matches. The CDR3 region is CASSEAFGQGAKYEKLFF. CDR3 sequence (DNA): TGTGCCAGCAGTGAAGCCTTTGGACAGGGGGCAAAGTATGAAAAACTGTTTTTT.

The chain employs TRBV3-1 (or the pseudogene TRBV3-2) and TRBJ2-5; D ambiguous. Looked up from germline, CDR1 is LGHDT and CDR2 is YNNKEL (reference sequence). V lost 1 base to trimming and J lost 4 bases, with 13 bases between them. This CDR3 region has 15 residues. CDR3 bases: TGTGCCAGCAGCCAAGCTCGACTCGGGTTAGAGACCCAGTACTTC. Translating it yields CASSQARLGLETQYF.

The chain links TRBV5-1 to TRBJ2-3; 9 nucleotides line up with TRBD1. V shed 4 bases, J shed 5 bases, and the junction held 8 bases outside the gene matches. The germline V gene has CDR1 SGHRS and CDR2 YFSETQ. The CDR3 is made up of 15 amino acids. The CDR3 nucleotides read TGCGCCAGCAGCCTACGGGACAGGGTTATAGATACGCAGTATTTT. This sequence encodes CASSLRDRVIDTQYF.

The CDR3 DNA reads TGCGCCAGCAGCCAAGGATCGGGATGGCAGTTGGCCTACAATGAGCAGTTCTTC. Encoded protein: CASSQGSGWQLAYNEQFF. V usage is TRBV4-1 and J usage is TRBJ2-1; D perhaps matches TRBD2 (5 bases). The CDR3 covers 18 residues. Germline V gives CDR1 MGHRA, CDR2 YSYEKL. V lost 1 base to trimming and J lost 2 bases, with 18 bases between them.

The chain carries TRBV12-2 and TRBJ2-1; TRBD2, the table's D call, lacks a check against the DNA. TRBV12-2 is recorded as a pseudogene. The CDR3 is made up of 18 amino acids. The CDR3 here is CASRLGTIAGGGRDEQFF. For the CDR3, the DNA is TGTGCAAGTCGCTTAGGAACCATAGCGGGAGGAGGCAGGGATGAGCAGTTCTTC.

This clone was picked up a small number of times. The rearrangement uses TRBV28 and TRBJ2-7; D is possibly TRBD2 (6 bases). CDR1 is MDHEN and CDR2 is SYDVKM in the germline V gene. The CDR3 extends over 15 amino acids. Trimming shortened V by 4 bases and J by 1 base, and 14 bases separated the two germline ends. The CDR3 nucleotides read TGTGCCAGCAGTTCCATACGGGGGACGTCCTACGAGCAGTACTTC. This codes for CASSSIRGTSYEQYF.

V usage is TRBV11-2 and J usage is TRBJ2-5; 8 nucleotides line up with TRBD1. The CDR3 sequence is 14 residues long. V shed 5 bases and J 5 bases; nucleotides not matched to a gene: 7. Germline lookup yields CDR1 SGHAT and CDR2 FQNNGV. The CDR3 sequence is CASSPTDREETQYF. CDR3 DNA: TGTGCCAGCAGCCCAACGGACAGGGAGGAGACCCAGTACTTC.

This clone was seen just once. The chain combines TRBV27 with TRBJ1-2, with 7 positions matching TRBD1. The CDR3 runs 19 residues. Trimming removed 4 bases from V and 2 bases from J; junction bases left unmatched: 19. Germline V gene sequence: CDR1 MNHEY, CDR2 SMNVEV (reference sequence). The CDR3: CASSSPTRKSTGTNYGYTF. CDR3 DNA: TGTGCCAGCAGTTCGCCCACCCGCAAATCGACAGGGACCAACTATGGCTACACCTTC.

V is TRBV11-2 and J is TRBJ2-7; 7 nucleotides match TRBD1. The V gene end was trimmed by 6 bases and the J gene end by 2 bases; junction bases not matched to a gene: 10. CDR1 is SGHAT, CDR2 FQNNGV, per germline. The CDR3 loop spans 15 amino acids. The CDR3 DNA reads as TGTGCCAGCAGGAAGTTCGGGGACAGAACCTACGAGCAGTACTTC. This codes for CASRKFGDRTYEQYF.

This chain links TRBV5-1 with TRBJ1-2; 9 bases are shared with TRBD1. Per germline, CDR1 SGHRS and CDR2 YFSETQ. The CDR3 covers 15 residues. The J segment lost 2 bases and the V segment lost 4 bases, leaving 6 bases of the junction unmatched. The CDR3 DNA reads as TGCGCCAGCAGCCCCGGGGACAGGGAAAACTATGGCTACACCTTC. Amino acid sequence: CASSPGDRENYGYTF.

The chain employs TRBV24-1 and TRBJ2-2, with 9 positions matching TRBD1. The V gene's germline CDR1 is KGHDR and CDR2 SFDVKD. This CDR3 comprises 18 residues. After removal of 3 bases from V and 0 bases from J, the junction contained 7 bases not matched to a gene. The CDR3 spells CATSDRPGQGSNTGELFF. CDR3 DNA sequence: TGTGCCACCAGTGATCGACCGGGACAGGGATCGAACACCGGGGAGCTGTTTTTT.

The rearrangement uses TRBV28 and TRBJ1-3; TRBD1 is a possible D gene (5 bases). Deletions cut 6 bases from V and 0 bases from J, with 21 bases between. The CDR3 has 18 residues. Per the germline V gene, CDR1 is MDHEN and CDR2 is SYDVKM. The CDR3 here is CASSITWAGSSSGNTIYF. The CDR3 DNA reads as TGTGCCAGCAGCATAACCTGGGCAGGGTCGAGCTCTGGAAACACCATATATTTT.

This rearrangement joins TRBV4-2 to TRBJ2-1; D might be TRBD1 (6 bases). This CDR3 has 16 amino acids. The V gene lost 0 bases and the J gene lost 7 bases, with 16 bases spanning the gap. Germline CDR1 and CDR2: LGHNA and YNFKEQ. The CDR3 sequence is CASSQDMGTPSNEQFF. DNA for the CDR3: TGTGCCAGCAGCCAAGACATGGGGACACCGTCTAATGAGCAGTTCTTC.

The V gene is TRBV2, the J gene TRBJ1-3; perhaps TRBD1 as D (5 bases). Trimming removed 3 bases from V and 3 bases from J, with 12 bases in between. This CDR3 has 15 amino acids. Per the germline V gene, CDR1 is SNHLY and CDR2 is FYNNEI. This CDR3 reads CASSEAGRNGNTIYF. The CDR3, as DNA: TGTGCCAGCAGTGAGGCAGGGAGGAATGGAAACACCATATATTTT.

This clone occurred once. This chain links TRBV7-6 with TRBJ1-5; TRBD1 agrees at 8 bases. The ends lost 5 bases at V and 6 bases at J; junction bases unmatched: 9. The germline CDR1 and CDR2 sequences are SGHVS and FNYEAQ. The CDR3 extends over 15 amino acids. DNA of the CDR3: TGTGCCAGCAGCCGTGACAGGGGAGGGAGTCAGCCCCAGCATTTT. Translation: CASSRDRGGSQPQHF.

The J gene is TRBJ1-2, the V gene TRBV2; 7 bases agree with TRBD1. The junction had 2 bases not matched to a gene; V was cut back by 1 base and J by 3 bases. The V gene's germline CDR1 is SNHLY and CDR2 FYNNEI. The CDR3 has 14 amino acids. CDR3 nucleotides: TGTGCCAGCAGTGAAGGACAGGGAGACTATGGCTACACCTTC. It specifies CASSEGQGDYGYTF.

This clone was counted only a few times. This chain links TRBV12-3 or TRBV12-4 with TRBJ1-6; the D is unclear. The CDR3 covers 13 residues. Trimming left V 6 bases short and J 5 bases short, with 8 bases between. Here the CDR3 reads CASRVSDNSPLHF. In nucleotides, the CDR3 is TGTGCCAGCAGAGTTTCGGATAATTCACCCCTCCACTTT.

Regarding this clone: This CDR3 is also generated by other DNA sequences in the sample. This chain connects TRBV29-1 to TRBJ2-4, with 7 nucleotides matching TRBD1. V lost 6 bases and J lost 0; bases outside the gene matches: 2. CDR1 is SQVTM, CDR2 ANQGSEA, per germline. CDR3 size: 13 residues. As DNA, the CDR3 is TGCAGCGTAGAGGGGGCAGCCAAAAACATTCAGTACTTC. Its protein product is CSVEGAAKNIQYF.

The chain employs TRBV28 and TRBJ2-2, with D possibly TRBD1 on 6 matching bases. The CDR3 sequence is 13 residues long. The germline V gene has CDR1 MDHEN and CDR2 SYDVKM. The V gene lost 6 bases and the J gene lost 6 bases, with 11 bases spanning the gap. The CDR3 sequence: CASRTGHPGELFF. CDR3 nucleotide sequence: TGTGCCAGCAGAACGGGACACCCCGGGGAGCTGTTTTTT.

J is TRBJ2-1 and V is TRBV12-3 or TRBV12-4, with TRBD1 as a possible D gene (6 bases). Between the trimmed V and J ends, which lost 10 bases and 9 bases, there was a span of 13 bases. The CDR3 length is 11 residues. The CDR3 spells CANSQGFEQFF. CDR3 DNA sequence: TGTGCCAACTCGCAGGGGTTTGAGCAGTTCTTC.

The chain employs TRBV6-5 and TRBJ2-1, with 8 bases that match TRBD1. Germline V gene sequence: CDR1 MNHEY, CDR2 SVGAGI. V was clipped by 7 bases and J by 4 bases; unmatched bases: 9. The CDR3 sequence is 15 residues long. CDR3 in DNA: TGTGCCAGCACTATGGGACAGGATTTTTACAATGAGCAGTTCTTC. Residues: CASTMGQDFYNEQFF.

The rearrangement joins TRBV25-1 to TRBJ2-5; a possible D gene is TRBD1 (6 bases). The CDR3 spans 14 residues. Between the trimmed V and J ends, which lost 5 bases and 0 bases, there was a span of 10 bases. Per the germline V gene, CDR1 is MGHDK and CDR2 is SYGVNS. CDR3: CASSPGTNQETQYF. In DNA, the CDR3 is TGTGCCAGCAGTCCCGGGACAAACCAAGAGACCCAGTACTTC.

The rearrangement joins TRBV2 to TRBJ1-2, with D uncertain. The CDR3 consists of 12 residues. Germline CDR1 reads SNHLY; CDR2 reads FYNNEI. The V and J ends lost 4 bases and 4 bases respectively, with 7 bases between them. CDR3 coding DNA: TGTGCCAGCAGTGTCCGCAGCTATGGCTACACCTTC. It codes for CASSVRSYGYTF.

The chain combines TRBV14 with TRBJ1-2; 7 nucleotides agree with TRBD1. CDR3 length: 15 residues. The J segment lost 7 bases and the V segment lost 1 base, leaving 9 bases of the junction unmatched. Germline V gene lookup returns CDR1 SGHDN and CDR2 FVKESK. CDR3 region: CASSQVGGLRAGYTF. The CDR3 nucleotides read TGTGCCAGCAGCCAAGTAGGGGGCCTACGGGCTGGCTACACCTTC. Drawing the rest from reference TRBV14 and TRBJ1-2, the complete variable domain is EAGVTQFPSHSVIEKGQTVTLRCDPISGHDNLYWYRRVMGKEIKFLLHFVKESKQDESGMPNNRFLAERTGGTYSTLKVQPAELEDSGVYFCASSQVGGLRAGYTFGSGTRLTVV.

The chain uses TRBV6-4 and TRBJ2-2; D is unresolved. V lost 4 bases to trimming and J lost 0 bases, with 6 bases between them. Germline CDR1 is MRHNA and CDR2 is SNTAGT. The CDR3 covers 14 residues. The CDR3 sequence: CASSVVANTGELFF. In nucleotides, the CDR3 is TGTGCCAGCAGTGTCGTTGCGAACACCGGGGAGCTGTTTTTT.

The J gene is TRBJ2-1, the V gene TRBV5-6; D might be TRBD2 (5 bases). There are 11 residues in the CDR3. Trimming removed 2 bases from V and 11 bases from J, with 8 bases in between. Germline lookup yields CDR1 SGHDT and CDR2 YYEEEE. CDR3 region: CASSFGMKQFF. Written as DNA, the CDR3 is TGTGCCAGCAGCTTCGGGATGAAGCAGTTCTTC. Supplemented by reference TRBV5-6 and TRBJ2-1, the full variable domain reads DAGVTQSPTHLIKTRGQQVTLRCSPKSGHDTVSWYQQALGQGPQFIFQYYEEEERQRGNFPDRFSGHQFPNYSSELNVNALLLGDSALYLCASSFGMKQFFGPGTRLTVL.

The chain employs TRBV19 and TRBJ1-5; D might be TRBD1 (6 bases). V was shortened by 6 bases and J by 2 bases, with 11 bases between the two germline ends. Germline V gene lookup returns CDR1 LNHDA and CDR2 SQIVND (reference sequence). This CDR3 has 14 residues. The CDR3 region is CASRQGEGNQPQHF. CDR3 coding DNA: TGTGCCAGTAGACAGGGTGAGGGCAATCAGCCCCAGCATTTT. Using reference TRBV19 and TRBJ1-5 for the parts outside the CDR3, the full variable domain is DGGITQSPKYLFRKEGQNVTLSCEQNLNHDAMYWYRQDPGQGLRLIYYSQIVNDFQKGDIAEGYSVSREKKESFPLTVTSAQKNPTAFYLCASRQGEGNQPQHFGDGTRLSIL.